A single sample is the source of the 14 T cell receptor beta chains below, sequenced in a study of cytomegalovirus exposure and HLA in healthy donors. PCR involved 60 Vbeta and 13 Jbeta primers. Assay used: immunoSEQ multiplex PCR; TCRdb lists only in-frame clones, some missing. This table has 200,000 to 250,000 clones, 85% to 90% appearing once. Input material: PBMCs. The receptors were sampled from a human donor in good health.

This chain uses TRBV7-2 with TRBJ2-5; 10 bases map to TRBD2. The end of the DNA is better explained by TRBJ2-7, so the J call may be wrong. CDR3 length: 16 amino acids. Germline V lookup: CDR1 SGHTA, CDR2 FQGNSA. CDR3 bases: TGTGCCAGCAGCTTAGTTGCTAGCGGGAGTTACTACGAGCAGTACTTC. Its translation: CASSLVASGSYYEQYF.

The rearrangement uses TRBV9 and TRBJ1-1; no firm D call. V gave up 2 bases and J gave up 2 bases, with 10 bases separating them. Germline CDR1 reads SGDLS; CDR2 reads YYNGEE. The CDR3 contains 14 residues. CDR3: CASSVGGINTEAFF. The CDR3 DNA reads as TGTGCCAGCAGCGTTGGAGGAATAAACACTGAAGCTTTCTTT.

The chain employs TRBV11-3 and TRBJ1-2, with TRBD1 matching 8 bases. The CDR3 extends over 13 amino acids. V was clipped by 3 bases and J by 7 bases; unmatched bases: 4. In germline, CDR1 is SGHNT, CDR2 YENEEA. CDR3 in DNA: TGTGCCAGCAGCTTCAGGGGGCTCTCTGGCTACACCTTC. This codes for CASSFRGLSGYTF.

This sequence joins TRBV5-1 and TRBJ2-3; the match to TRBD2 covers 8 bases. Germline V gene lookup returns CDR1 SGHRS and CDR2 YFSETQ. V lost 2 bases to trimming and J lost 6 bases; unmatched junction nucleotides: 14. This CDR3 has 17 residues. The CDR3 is CASSFEGLAGLGDTQYF. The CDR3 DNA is TGCGCCAGCAGCTTTGAGGGGCTAGCGGGCCTCGGGGATACGCAGTATTTT.

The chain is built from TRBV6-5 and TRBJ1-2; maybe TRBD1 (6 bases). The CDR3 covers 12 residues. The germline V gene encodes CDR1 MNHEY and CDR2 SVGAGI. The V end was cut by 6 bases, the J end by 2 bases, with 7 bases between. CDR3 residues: CASRQGNYGYTF. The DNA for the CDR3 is TGTGCCAGCAGACAGGGAAACTATGGCTACACCTTC.

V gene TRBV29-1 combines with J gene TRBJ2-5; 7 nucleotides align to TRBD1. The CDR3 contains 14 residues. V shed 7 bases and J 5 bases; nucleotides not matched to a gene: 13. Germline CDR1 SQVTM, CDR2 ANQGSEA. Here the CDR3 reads CSAGRGRLTETQYF. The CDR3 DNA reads TGCAGCGCAGGAAGGGGGCGTTTGACGGAGACCCAGTACTTC.

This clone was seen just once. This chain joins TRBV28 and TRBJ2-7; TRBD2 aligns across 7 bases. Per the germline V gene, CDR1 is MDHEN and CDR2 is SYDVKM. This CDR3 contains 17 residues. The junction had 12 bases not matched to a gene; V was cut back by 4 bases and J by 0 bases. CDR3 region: CASSSPSLAKSSYEQYF. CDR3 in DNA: TGTGCCAGCAGTTCACCCTCACTAGCGAAGAGCTCCTACGAGCAGTACTTC.

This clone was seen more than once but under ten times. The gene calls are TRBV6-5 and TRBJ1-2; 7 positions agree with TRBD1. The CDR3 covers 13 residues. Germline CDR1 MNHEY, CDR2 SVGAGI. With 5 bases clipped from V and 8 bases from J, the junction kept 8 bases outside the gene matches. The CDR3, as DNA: TGTGCCAGCAGTGGTCACAGGGGTGTCGGCTACACCTTC. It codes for CASSGHRGVGYTF.

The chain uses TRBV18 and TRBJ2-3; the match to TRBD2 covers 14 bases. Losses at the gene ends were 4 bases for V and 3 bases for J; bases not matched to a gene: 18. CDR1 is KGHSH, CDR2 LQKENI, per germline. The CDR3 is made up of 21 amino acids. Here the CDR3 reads CASSLRLGLAGGKIGTDTQYF. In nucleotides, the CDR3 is TGTGCCAGCTCACTAAGGCTCGGACTAGCGGGAGGAAAGATAGGTACAGATACGCAGTATTTT.

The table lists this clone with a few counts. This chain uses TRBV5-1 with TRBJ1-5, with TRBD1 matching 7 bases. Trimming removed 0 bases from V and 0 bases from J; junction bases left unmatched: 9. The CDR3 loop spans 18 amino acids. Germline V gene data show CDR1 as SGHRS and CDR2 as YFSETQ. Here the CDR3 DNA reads TGCGCCAGCAGCTTGGGCGGGGGGGGGACAGTTAGCAATCAGCCCCAGCATTTT. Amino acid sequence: CASSLGGGGTVSNQPQHF. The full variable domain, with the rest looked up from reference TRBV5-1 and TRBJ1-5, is KAGVTQTPRYLIKTRGQQVTLSCSPISGHRSVSWYQQTPGQGLQFLFEYFSETQRNKGNFPGRFSGRQFSNSRSEMNVSTLELGDSALYLCASSLGGGGTVSNQPQHFGDGTRLSIL.

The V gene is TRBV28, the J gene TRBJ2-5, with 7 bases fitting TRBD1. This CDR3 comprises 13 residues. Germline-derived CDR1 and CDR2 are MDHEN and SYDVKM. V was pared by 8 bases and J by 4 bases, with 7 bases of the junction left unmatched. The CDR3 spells CASGDRVTETQYF. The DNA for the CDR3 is TGTGCCAGCGGAGACAGGGTGACAGAGACCCAGTACTTC.

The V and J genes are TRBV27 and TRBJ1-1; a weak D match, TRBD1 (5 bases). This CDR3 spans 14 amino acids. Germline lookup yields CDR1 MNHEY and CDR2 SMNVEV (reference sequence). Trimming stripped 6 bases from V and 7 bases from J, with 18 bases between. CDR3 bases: TGTGCCAGCAGGAGAGCAGGGATAGGCGTTGAAGCTTTCTTT. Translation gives CASRRAGIGVEAFF.

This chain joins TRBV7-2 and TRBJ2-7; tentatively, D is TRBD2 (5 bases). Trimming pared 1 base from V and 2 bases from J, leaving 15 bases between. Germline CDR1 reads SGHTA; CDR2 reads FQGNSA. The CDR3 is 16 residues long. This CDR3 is CASSLVFGGWTYEQYF. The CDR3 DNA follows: TGTGCCAGCAGCTTAGTCTTTGGCGGGTGGACCTACGAGCAGTACTTC.

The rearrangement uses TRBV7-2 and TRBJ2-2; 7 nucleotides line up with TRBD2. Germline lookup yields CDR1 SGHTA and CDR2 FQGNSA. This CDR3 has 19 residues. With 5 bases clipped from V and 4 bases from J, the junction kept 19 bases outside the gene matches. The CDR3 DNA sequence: TGTGCCAGCAGCCCTGTAGTCTTGTGGGCGGGAGCCGGCACCGGGGAGCTGTTTTTT. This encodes CASSPVVLWAGAGTGELFF.